This TCR beta chain is from a study of T cell responses to AZD1222 COVID-19 vaccine. General study results and limits: Spike-specific TCR repertoires showed rising breadth and depth after two AZD1222 doses. White British donors predominated, females outnumbered males, and clonal diversity was possibly underestimated. Seropositive AZD1222 recipients at baseline numbered only five or six. Among vaccine-associated CD4 TCRs, coverage spanned spike, with dominance at 160-218 and 743-854.

Data came from immunoSEQ multiplex PCR; TCRdb stores just in-frame clones and leaves some out. The sample shows 70,000 to 90,000 clones, around nine tenths of them seen only once. CDR1 is MNHEY and CDR2 is SVGAGI in the germline V gene. The CDR3 runs 13 residues. V lost 0 bases to trimming and J lost 6 bases, with 9 bases between them. On this clone itself: Its antigen is unknown.

This receptor was taken from an adult who received the AZD1222 COVID-19 vaccine. The input for sequencing was peripheral blood, taken 28 days after the second AZD1222 dose. The chain employs TRBV6-5 and TRBJ2-7, with TRBD1 as a possible D gene (6 bases). Here the CDR3 DNA reads TGTGCCAGCAGTTACTCGACAGGTCGCGAGCAGTACTTC. As protein: CASSYSTGREQYF.